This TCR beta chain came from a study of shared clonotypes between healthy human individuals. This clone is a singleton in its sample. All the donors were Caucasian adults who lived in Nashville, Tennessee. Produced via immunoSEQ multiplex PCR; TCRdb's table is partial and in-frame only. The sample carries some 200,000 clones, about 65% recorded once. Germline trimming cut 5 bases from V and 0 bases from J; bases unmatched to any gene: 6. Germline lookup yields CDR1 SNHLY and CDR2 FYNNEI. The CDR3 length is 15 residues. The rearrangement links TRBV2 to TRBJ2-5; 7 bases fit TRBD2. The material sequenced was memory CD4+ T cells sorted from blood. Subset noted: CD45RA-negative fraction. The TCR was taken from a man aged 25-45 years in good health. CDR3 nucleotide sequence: TGTGCCAGCAGTCCAAGTACTAGCGACCAAGAGACCCAGTACTTC. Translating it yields CASSPSTSDQETQYF.